These 12 T cell receptor beta chains share one sample of origin, sequenced in a study of graft-versus-host responses after intestinal transplantation. The method was immunoSEQ multiplex PCR; TCRdb's version includes in-frame clones alone and lacks a portion of them. The sample comprises roughly 100,000 clones, 90% to 95% of which are singletons, and 0.95% to 1.5% rests with the top ten. Their antigens remain unidentified. The sample consisted of unstimulated CD8+ T cells sorted from spleen or lymph node cells, taken before intestinal transplant. All receptors come from a human donor who received an intestinal transplant.

The chain is built from TRBV5-1 and TRBJ2-1; 7 positions match TRBD2. Trimming removed 1 base from V and 4 bases from J; junction bases left unmatched: 2. Germline V lookup: CDR1 SGHRS, CDR2 YFSETQ. The CDR3 is 14 residues long. The CDR3 loop reads CASSLFSGYNEQFF. The CDR3 nucleotides are TGCGCCAGCAGCTTGTTTAGCGGGTACAATGAGCAGTTCTTC.

J is TRBJ1-2 and V is TRBV2; TRBD1 agrees at 8 bases. The CDR3 extends over 17 amino acids. Looked up from germline, CDR1 is SNHLY and CDR2 is FYNNEI. Germline trimming cut 7 bases from V and 4 bases from J; bases unmatched to any gene: 17. The CDR3, as DNA: TGTGCCAGCATCCAGGAATCACAGGGGGAATCGGGCTATGGCTACACCTTC. This codes for CASIQESQGESGYGYTF.

The chain links TRBV30 to TRBJ1-4, with D possibly being TRBD1 (5 bases). The germline V gene encodes CDR1 GTSNPN and CDR2 SVGIG (reference sequence). CDR3 length: 14 residues. Trimming cost V 0 bases and J 4 bases, with 9 bases left between them. The chain's CDR3 is CAWSVGTGNEKLFF. The CDR3 DNA sequence: TGTGCCTGGAGTGTAGGGACCGGTAATGAAAAACTGTTTTTT.

The genes are TRBV6-5 and TRBJ2-5; no reliable D call. Germline V gene lookup returns CDR1 MNHEY and CDR2 SVGAGI. The CDR3 sequence is 13 residues long. The V end lost 9 bases, the J end lost 2 bases, and 13 bases lay between the germline ends. The CDR3 DNA sequence: TGTGCCAGTTCCCCGGCCTCACAAGAGACCCAGTACTTC. Encoded protein: CASSPASQETQYF.

The V and J genes are TRBV4-1 and TRBJ2-7; weak D call: TRBD1 (5 bases). V lost 3 bases and J 1 base, leaving 7 bases between the germline ends. Looked up from germline, CDR1 is MGHRA and CDR2 is YSYEKL. The CDR3 loop spans 13 amino acids. The CDR3 protein is CASSHRQSYEQYF. The CDR3 DNA sequence: TGCGCCAGCAGCCACAGACAGTCCTACGAGCAGTACTTC.

The chain couples TRBV11-2 to TRBJ2-1; 10 bases match TRBD2. V lost 7 bases, J lost 1 base, and 7 bases stayed unmatched. This CDR3 is 16 amino acids long. Germline V gene sequence: CDR1 SGHAT, CDR2 FQNNGV. CDR3 sequence: CASTNSGGGSYNEQFF. CDR3 sequence (DNA): TGTGCCAGCACCAACAGCGGGGGGGGTTCCTACAATGAGCAGTTCTTC.

This clone was recorded a few times. The J gene is TRBJ2-7, the V gene TRBV5-1; D not certain. V was clipped by 4 bases and J by 6 bases, with 20 bases between them. Germline-derived CDR1 and CDR2 are SGHRS and YFSETQ. The CDR3 has 15 residues. CDR3 nucleotide sequence: TGCGCCAGCAGCCCCTTCCCAATCCCTCGAGGCGAGCAGTACTTC. Residues: CASSPFPIPRGEQYF.

The chain carries TRBV5-4 and TRBJ2-3; D is ambiguous. This CDR3 is 14 amino acids long. Germline-derived CDR1 and CDR2 are SGHNT and YYREEE (reference sequence). V shed 0 bases and J shed 1 base, with 6 bases lying between them. The CDR3 nucleotides are TGTGCCAGCAGCTTGGATATGGGCACAGATACGCAGTATTTT. Its translation: CASSLDMGTDTQYF.

The chain recombines TRBV9 with TRBJ1-1; 8 nucleotides align to TRBD1. CDR3 size: 15 residues. The germline V gene encodes CDR1 SGDLS and CDR2 YYNGEE. V trimming: 3 bases; J trimming: 1 base; junction bases outside the gene matches: 5. CDR3 protein: CASSGTGTANTEAFF. As DNA, the CDR3 is TGTGCCAGCAGCGGGACAGGGACAGCGAACACTGAAGCTTTCTTT. The full variable domain, its missing parts supplied by reference TRBV9 and TRBJ1-1, is DSGVTQTPKHLITATGQRVTLRCSPRSGDLSVYWYQQSLDQGLQFLIQYYNGEERAKGNILERFSAQQFPDLHSELNLSSLELGDSALYFCASSGTGTANTEAFFGQGTRLTVV.

V usage is TRBV7-9 and J usage is TRBJ2-1, with D perhaps matching TRBD2 (6 bases). The V gene's germline CDR1 is SEHNR and CDR2 FQNEAQ (reference sequence). The V end was cut by 5 bases, the J end by 0 bases, with 11 bases between. The CDR3 is 15 amino acids. The CDR3 DNA reads TGTGCCAGCAGCGGTGGGGGGAACTCCTACAATGAGCAGTTCTTC. This gives the protein CASSGGGNSYNEQFF. Combining the CDR3 with reference TRBV7-9 and TRBJ2-1 gives the whole variable domain DTGVSQNPRHKITKRGQNVTFRCDPISEHNRLYWYRQTLGQGPEFLTYFQNEAQLEKSRLLSDRFSAERPKGSFSTLEIQRTEQGDSAMYLCASSGGGNSYNEQFFGPGTRLTVL.

This clone was observed a handful of times. The chain joins TRBV9 to TRBJ2-1; TRBD2 matches 10 bases. The CDR3 covers 15 residues. With 4 bases clipped from V and 4 bases from J, the junction kept 5 bases outside the gene matches. Germline lookup yields CDR1 SGDLS and CDR2 YYNGEE. Here the CDR3 reads CASSLLAGGYNEQFF. CDR3 DNA sequence: TGTGCCAGCAGCCTCTTAGCGGGGGGTTACAATGAGCAGTTCTTC. The variable domain in full, with the rest retrieved from reference TRBV9 and TRBJ2-1, is DSGVTQTPKHLITATGQRVTLRCSPRSGDLSVYWYQQSLDQGLQFLIQYYNGEERAKGNILERFSAQQFPDLHSELNLSSLELGDSALYFCASSLLAGGYNEQFFGPGTRLTVL.

The chain's CDR3 is CASSQVQFPGQATYEQYF. The CDR3 DNA reads TGCGCCAGCAGCCAAGTCCAATTCCCGGGACAGGCGACCTACGAGCAGTACTTC. The V call is TRBV4-1, the J call TRBJ2-7, with 8 bases identical to TRBD1. Germline assignment: CDR1 MGHRA and CDR2 YSYEKL. Trimming cost V 1 base and J 2 bases; bases outside gene matches: 13. This CDR3 has 18 amino acids.